This T cell receptor (beta chain) appears in the sequencing data of a study of shared clonotypes between healthy human individuals. Terminally differentiated effector memory CD45RA+ cells were left out of the naive CD8 fraction, which was CD45RO-negative and positively selected for CCR7. Some clones are missing from TCRdb's copy, which holds only in-frame ones; the method was immunoSEQ multiplex PCR. The repertoire holds roughly 2 million clones, roughly 95% seen once, with 0.85% to 1.3% in the top ten. Study-wide findings and caveats: Shared across a few donors were 4% to 5% of the naive CD4 clonotypes.

In the case of this clone: Its cognate antigen is unknown.

The receptor comes from a man younger than 30 in good health. The sample was naive CD8+ T cells sorted from blood.

The CDR3 sequence is CASSVEGPFGRIGKLFF. As DNA, the CDR3 is TGTGCCAGCAGCGTAGAGGGGCCTTTCGGCCGAATCGGAAAACTGTTTTTT. V gene TRBV9 combines with J gene TRBJ1-4; tentatively, D is TRBD1 (5 bases). CDR3 length: 17 residues. Per germline, CDR1 SGDLS and CDR2 YYNGEE. V lost 0 bases to trimming and J lost 10 bases, with 22 bases between them.